The 19 T cell receptor beta chains in this list originate from one sample, sequenced in a study of blood T cell repertoires in COVID-19. This table comes from immunoSEQ multiplex PCR, and its TCRdb copy is limited to in-frame clones, with some not included. The table has around 280,000 clones, around 85% seen once. The specimen was peripheral blood. These receptors came from a woman aged 25-40 years who had recovered from COVID-19.

This clone was seen only once. The chain is built from TRBV5-1 and TRBJ2-2; a possible D gene is TRBD2 (5 bases). This CDR3 is 15 amino acids long. Germline CDR1 reads SGHRS; CDR2 reads YFSETQ. Trimming shortened V by 2 bases and J by 3 bases, and 11 bases separated the two germline ends. CDR3 loop: CASSFSSAHTGELFF. The CDR3 DNA follows: TGCGCCAGCAGCTTTAGTAGCGCCCACACCGGGGAGCTGTTTTTT. The whole variable domain, filled in from reference TRBV5-1 and TRBJ2-2, reads KAGVTQTPRYLIKTRGQQVTLSCSPISGHRSVSWYQQTPGQGLQFLFEYFSETQRNKGNFPGRFSGRQFSNSRSEMNVSTLELGDSALYLCASSFSSAHTGELFFGEGSRLTVL.

V and J are TRBV25-1 and TRBJ2-7, with TRBD1 matching 7 bases. This CDR3 spans 15 amino acids. Germline values: CDR1 MGHDK, CDR2 SYGVNS. J was trimmed by 0 bases and V by 6 bases; bases with no gene match: 8. The CDR3 loop reads CASSETGTASYEQYF. The CDR3 nucleotides read TGTGCCAGCAGCGAAACCGGGACAGCCTCCTACGAGCAGTACTTC.

This clone has a handful of counts. The chain carries TRBV5-4 and TRBJ1-2; D is unclear. Germline assignment: CDR1 SGHNT and CDR2 YYREEE (reference sequence). V gave up 3 bases and J gave up 2 bases, with 17 bases separating them. The length of the CDR3 is 16 residues. The CDR3, as DNA: TGTGCCAGCAGCTCCTATGGACTAACCTACAACTATGGCTACACCTTC. Protein sequence: CASSSYGLTYNYGYTF. The variable domain in full, with the rest retrieved from reference TRBV5-4 and TRBJ1-2, is ETGVTQSPTHLIKTRGQQVTLRCSSQSGHNTVSWYQQALGQGPQFIFQYYREEENGRGNFPPRFSGLQFPNYSSELNVNALELDDSALYLCASSSYGLTYNYGYTFGSGTRLTVV.

This clone was recorded only once. This chain connects TRBV25-1 to TRBJ2-5, with 14 nucleotides matching TRBD2. The germline gives CDR1 MGHDK, CDR2 SYGVNS. V shed 5 bases and J 7 bases; nucleotides not matched to a gene: 6. The CDR3 is 15 residues long. The CDR3 DNA sequence: TGTGCCAGCAGTATCTCTGGGACTAGCGGGGGGACCCAGTACTTC. Translated: CASSISGTSGGTQYF.

In DNA, the CDR3 is TGTGCCAGCAGTGCAGACACAGATACGCAGTATTTT. This sequence encodes CASSADTDTQYF. J is TRBJ2-3 and V is TRBV2; D remains ambiguous. V lost 4 bases to trimming and J lost 2 bases, with 4 bases between them. CDR1 is SNHLY, CDR2 FYNNEI, per germline. The length of the CDR3 is 12 residues. Complete variable domain (other parts from reference TRBV2 and TRBJ2-3): EPEVTQTPSHQVTQMGQEVILRCVPISNHLYFYWYRQILGQKVEFLVSFYNNEISEKSEIFDDQFSVERPDGSNFTLKIRSTKLEDSAMYFCASSADTDTQYFGPGTRLTVL.

The chain employs TRBV2 and TRBJ2-1; a possible D gene is TRBD1 (5 bases). Trimming stripped 8 bases from V and 8 bases from J, with 10 bases between. Germline CDR1 and CDR2: SNHLY and FYNNEI. The CDR3 length is 11 residues. Here the CDR3 DNA reads TGTGCCAGCTTGGGGCTGGATGAGCAGTTCTTC. Amino acids: CASLGLDEQFF.

This clone was detected only once. The chain combines TRBV10-1 with TRBJ2-1; TRBD1 matches 7 bases. The germline CDR1 and CDR2 sequences are WNHNN and SYGVQD (reference sequence). With 8 bases clipped from V and 6 bases from J, the junction kept 13 bases outside the gene matches. The length of the CDR3 is 15 residues. For the CDR3, the DNA is TGCGCCAGCTCCGACCGGGACAGCCCGAGCAATGAGCAGTTCTTC. The encoded protein is CASSDRDSPSNEQFF.

V gene TRBV6-5 combines with J gene TRBJ2-2; 12 bases line up with TRBD2. Germline CDR1 is MNHEY and CDR2 is SVGAGI. The CDR3 is made up of 15 amino acids. The CDR3 nucleotides are TGTTCCTCCCAAAGACTAGCGGGAGTGGTCGGGGAGCTGTTTTTT. This encodes CSSQRLAGVVGELFF.

A remark on this clone: This same CDR3 is encoded by further DNA sequences in the sample. The chain joins TRBV5-8 to TRBJ1-5, with TRBD1 matching over 7 bases. This CDR3 is built from 15 residues. V lost 2 bases and J lost 0; bases outside the gene matches: 2. Per germline, CDR1 SGHTS and CDR2 YDEGEE. CDR3 DNA sequence: TGTGCCAGCAGCTTAGGACAGGCTAGCAATCAGCCCCAGCATTTT. This encodes CASSLGQASNQPQHF.

The rearrangement links TRBV4-3 to TRBJ2-1; a possible D gene is TRBD2 (6 bases). This CDR3 has 14 residues. Germline V gene data show CDR1 as LGHNA and CDR2 as YSLEER. The V gene lost 2 bases and the J gene lost 1 base, with 6 bases spanning the gap. CDR3 coding DNA: TGCGCCAGCAGCCAAAGCGGGTCCTACAATGAGCAGTTCTTC. The encoded protein is CASSQSGSYNEQFF.

The chain joins TRBV28 to TRBJ1-2; TRBD1 agrees at 7 bases. V lost 6 bases, J lost 4 bases, and 5 bases stayed unmatched. The germline gives CDR1 MDHEN, CDR2 SYDVKM. The CDR3 runs to 13 residues. CDR3 protein: CASSPGQFYGYTF. CDR3 DNA sequence: TGTGCCAGCAGCCCGGGACAGTTCTATGGCTACACCTTC.

The chain recombines TRBV29-1 with TRBJ2-5; D is unresolved. Germline V gene data show CDR1 as SQVTM and CDR2 as ANQGSEA. The CDR3 totals 14 residues. The V gene lost 3 bases and the J gene lost 1 base, with 12 bases spanning the gap. Here the CDR3 reads CSVESANTQETQYF. Here the CDR3 DNA reads TGCAGCGTTGAGTCCGCGAATACCCAAGAGACCCAGTACTTC.

The rearrangement links TRBV9 to TRBJ2-3; 7 bases are shared with TRBD2. The germline CDR1 and CDR2 sequences are SGDLS and YYNGEE. The CDR3 has 14 residues. Trimming at V came to 4 bases and at J to 4 bases, leaving 6 bases not matched to a gene. The CDR3 coding sequence is TGTGCCAGCAGCCGCGGCGCGGGAGCAGATACGCAGTATTTT. It translates to CASSRGAGADTQYF.

This clone occurred a few times. The genes are TRBV9 and TRBJ2-7; no definite D call. The V gene lost 5 bases and the J gene lost 7 bases, with 13 bases spanning the gap. The CDR3 is 12 residues long. Per germline, CDR1 SGDLS and CDR2 YYNGEE. CDR3 loop: CASSLTGREQYF. DNA of the CDR3: TGTGCCAGCAGTCTCACGGGTAGGGAGCAGTACTTC. The variable domain in full, completed from reference TRBV9 and TRBJ2-7, reads DSGVTQTPKHLITATGQRVTLRCSPRSGDLSVYWYQQSLDQGLQFLIQYYNGEERAKGNILERFSAQQFPDLHSELNLSSLELGDSALYFCASSLTGREQYFGPGTRLTVT.

The chain links TRBV12-2 to TRBJ2-3; the DNA was not used to check the table's D call, TRBD2. TRBV12-2 is deemed a pseudogene. The CDR3 is 17 residues long. The CDR3 nucleotides read TGTGCAAGTCGCTTATCTCGACTAGCGCGGGAGACAGATACGCAGTATTTT. Translated: CASRLSRLARETDTQYF.

This chain uses TRBV30 with TRBJ1-5; D gene unclear. The CDR3 has 15 amino acids. Germline V gene sequence: CDR1 GTSNPN, CDR2 SVGIG (reference sequence). Deletions cut 2 bases from V and 10 bases from J, with 21 bases between. In nucleotides, the CDR3 is TGTGCCTGGAGTCCCCGTTCAGGAGGGTTCAGACCCCAGCATTTT. Encoded protein: CAWSPRSGGFRPQHF.

The chain is built from TRBV19 and TRBJ1-1, with 7 bases aligning to TRBD1. The CDR3 has 12 amino acids. J lost 4 bases, V lost 7 bases, and 3 bases had no gene match. Germline V gene data show CDR1 as LNHDA and CDR2 as SQIVND (reference sequence). The CDR3 loop is CASTTGATEAFF. The CDR3 DNA is TGTGCCAGTACTACAGGGGCCACTGAAGCTTTCTTT. Full variable domain (outside the CDR3, taken from reference TRBV19 and TRBJ1-1): DGGITQSPKYLFRKEGQNVTLSCEQNLNHDAMYWYRQDPGQGLRLIYYSQIVNDFQKGDIAEGYSVSREKKESFPLTVTSAQKNPTAFYLCASTTGATEAFFGQGTRLTVV.

The chain employs TRBV5-1 and TRBJ1-1, with unresolved D. The CDR3 totals 15 residues. Germline V gene lookup returns CDR1 SGHRS and CDR2 YFSETQ. V shed 2 bases and J shed 0 bases, with 11 bases lying between them. The CDR3 is CASSFEARLNTEAFF. The CDR3 bases are TGCGCCAGCAGCTTTGAGGCACGCTTGAACACTGAAGCTTTCTTT. Using reference TRBV5-1 and TRBJ1-1 for the parts outside the CDR3, the full variable domain is KAGVTQTPRYLIKTRGQQVTLSCSPISGHRSVSWYQQTPGQGLQFLFEYFSETQRNKGNFPGRFSGRQFSNSRSEMNVSTLELGDSALYLCASSFEARLNTEAFFGQGTRLTVV.

The chain uses TRBV30 and TRBJ1-5; TRBD1 matches 8 bases. The CDR3 extends over 12 amino acids. V dropped 8 bases and J dropped 6; count of bases not matched to a gene: 6. Looked up from germline, CDR1 is GTSNPN and CDR2 is SVGIG (reference sequence). CDR3 DNA: TGTGCCGGCGGACAGGGCTGTCAGCCCCAGCATTTT. Its protein product is CAGGQGCQPQHF.